The 22 T cell receptor beta chains reported below all come from one sample, sequenced in a study of blood T cell repertoires in COVID-19. Method: immunoSEQ multiplex PCR; TCRdb's copy keeps in-frame clones and lacks some. The repertoire holds about 46,000 clones, with about 88% as singletons. Material: PBMCs or T cells enriched from blood (not recorded which). The receptor set was obtained from a woman aged 45-65 years who had recovered from COVID-19.

The CDR3 is CASSVVLGGGTSGANVLTF. For the CDR3, the DNA is TGTGCCAGCAGCGTAGTTCTTGGCGGGGGAACCTCTGGGGCCAACGTCCTGACTTTC. The chain is built from TRBV9 and TRBJ2-6; 7 positions agree with TRBD2. V was clipped by 0 bases and J by 0 bases; unmatched bases: 9. From germline, CDR1 is SGDLS and CDR2 YYNGEE. The CDR3 extends over 19 amino acids.

V and J are TRBV28 and TRBJ2-7, with 10 bases lining up with TRBD1. The V and J ends lost 5 bases and 2 bases, in that order; junction bases with no gene match: 6. Germline CDR1 MDHEN, CDR2 SYDVKM. CDR3 length: 15 residues. Here the CDR3 DNA reads TGTGCCAGCAGTCCGGGACAGGGGTTCACCTACGAGCAGTACTTC. It encodes CASSPGQGFTYEQYF.

The chain has TRBV5-1 and TRBJ2-1; TRBD2 aligns across 12 bases. Germline CDR1 SGHRS, CDR2 YFSETQ. The CDR3 covers 15 residues. J was trimmed by 6 bases and V by 2 bases; bases with no gene match: 3. The CDR3 loop reads CASSFTSGGINEQFF. The CDR3 DNA reads TGCGCCAGCAGCTTCACTAGCGGGGGGATCAATGAGCAGTTCTTC. Full variable domain (rest looked up from reference TRBV5-1 and TRBJ2-1): KAGVTQTPRYLIKTRGQQVTLSCSPISGHRSVSWYQQTPGQGLQFLFEYFSETQRNKGNFPGRFSGRQFSNSRSEMNVSTLELGDSALYLCASSFTSGGINEQFFGPGTRLTVL.

The chain has TRBV20-1 and TRBJ1-2; the D is unclear. V shed 7 bases and J shed 4 bases, with 10 bases lying between them. The CDR3 runs 11 residues. Germline CDR1 reads DFQATT; CDR2 reads SNEGSKA (reference sequence). The DNA of the CDR3 is TGCAGTGGTACGGGAGTCTATGGCTACACCTTC. It translates to CSGTGVYGYTF.

This clone was found a few times. This rearrangement joins TRBV4-1 to TRBJ2-7; 7 nucleotides align to TRBD1. Germline values: CDR1 MGHRA, CDR2 YSYEKL. Germline trimming cut 0 bases from V and 6 bases from J; bases unmatched to any gene: 5. The CDR3 consists of 14 residues. CDR3 sequence reads: CASSQEGRGIEQYF. DNA of the CDR3: TGCGCCAGCAGCCAAGAGGGCAGGGGGATCGAGCAGTACTTC.

CDR3 loop: CASSLSGLNQGYTF. CDR3 sequence (DNA): TGTGCCAGCAGTTTATCGGGTCTAAACCAAGGCTACACCTTC. This chain uses TRBV28 with TRBJ1-2; the D is unclear. From germline, CDR1 is MDHEN and CDR2 SYDVKM. Between the trimmed V and J ends, which lost 1 base and 8 bases, there was a span of 14 bases. The length of the CDR3 is 14 residues.

The chain has TRBV7-8 and TRBJ2-7; possible D gene TRBD1, 5 bases. This CDR3 is built from 14 residues. Per germline, CDR1 SGHVS and CDR2 FQNEAQ. Trimming removed 1 base from V and 8 bases from J, with 15 bases in between. The CDR3 DNA follows: TGTGCCAGCAGCTTAGGACAGCCAGTTGTCAAGCAGTACTTC. This gives the protein CASSLGQPVVKQYF.

This chain links TRBV5-6 with TRBJ1-2; D not resolved. Trimming removed 4 bases at V and 1 base at J, with 14 bases between. This CDR3 is built from 15 residues. Germline V gives CDR1 SGHDT, CDR2 YYEEEE. The chain's CDR3 is CASSRTADLNYGYTF. The CDR3 coding sequence is TGTGCCAGCAGCCGAACAGCGGACCTTAACTATGGCTACACCTTC.

The CDR3 here is CASSRRGADVYGYTF. Here the CDR3 DNA reads TGTGCCAGCAGCCGCAGGGGCGCGGATGTCTATGGCTACACCTTC. The chain couples TRBV6-2 or TRBV6-3 to TRBJ1-2; a weak D match, TRBD1 (6 bases). The CDR3 totals 15 residues. Trimming cost V 6 bases and J 4 bases, with 18 bases left between them. The germline V gene has CDR1 MNHEY and CDR2 SVGEGT.

The chain combines TRBV10-1 with TRBJ2-3; D remains unclear. This CDR3 has 10 amino acids. In germline, CDR1 is WNHNN, CDR2 SYGVQD (reference sequence). In nucleotides, the CDR3 is TGCGGGAGAGTCTGGAATACGCAGTATTTT. It translates to CGRVWNTQYF.

This chain connects TRBV7-8 to TRBJ2-1; D unclear. CDR3 length equals 12 residues. CDR1 is SGHVS and CDR2 is FQNEAQ in the germline V gene. Trimming took off 1 base at V and 6 bases at J, with 4 bases between the two ends. The CDR3 protein is CASSLELNEQFF. The CDR3 DNA reads as TGTGCCAGCAGCTTAGAACTCAATGAGCAGTTCTTC.

CDR3 DNA sequence: TGTGCCAGCAGCCTACTCCTGAACACCATATATTTT. Translating it yields CASSLLLNTIYF. The chain joins TRBV7-2 to TRBJ1-3; D is ambiguous. V gave up 5 bases and J gave up 7 bases, with 9 bases separating them. The CDR3 covers 12 residues. Germline lookup yields CDR1 SGHTA and CDR2 FQGNSA. Complete variable domain (other parts from reference TRBV7-2 and TRBJ1-3): GAGVSQSPSNKVTEKGKDVELRCDPISGHTALYWYRQSLGQGLEFLIYFQGNSAPDKSGLPSDRFSAERTGGSVSTLTIQRTQQEDSAVYLCASSLLLNTIYFGEGSWLTVV.

This clone was counted a few times. This rearrangement joins TRBV6-4 to TRBJ1-2; D remains unclear. Deletions cut 0 bases from V and 0 bases from J, with 8 bases between. In germline, CDR1 is MRHNA, CDR2 SNTAGT. This CDR3 contains 15 residues. The DNA for the CDR3 is TGTGCCAGCAGTGACTCACGCGGCTCTAACTATGGCTACACCTTC. This encodes CASSDSRGSNYGYTF.

This rearrangement joins TRBV5-5 to TRBJ1-2; weak D call: TRBD1 (6 bases). Germline V gives CDR1 SGHKS, CDR2 YYEKEE (reference sequence). This CDR3 spans 14 amino acids. Trimming removed 2 bases from V and 6 bases from J, with 14 bases in between. This chain's CDR3 is CASSFSSGVDGYTF. DNA of the CDR3: TGTGCCAGCAGCTTTTCTTCAGGGGTTGATGGCTACACCTTC. Full variable domain (rest looked up from reference TRBV5-5 and TRBJ1-2): DAGVTQSPTHLIKTRGQQVTLRCSPISGHKSVSWYQQVLGQGPQFIFQYYEKEERGRGNFPDRFSARQFPNYSSELNVNALLLGDSALYLCASSFSSGVDGYTFGSGTRLTVV.

The chain recombines TRBV7-9 with TRBJ1-2; 11 nucleotides agree with TRBD1. Per germline, CDR1 SEHNR and CDR2 FQNEAQ (reference sequence). The J segment lost 8 bases and the V segment lost 0 bases, leaving 2 bases of the junction unmatched. The CDR3 covers 14 residues. CDR3 nucleotide sequence: TGTGCCAGCAGCTTAGCAGGACAGGGGGCCGGCTACACCTTC. Encoded protein: CASSLAGQGAGYTF.

The chain recombines TRBV28 with TRBJ1-1; no definite D call. V lost 3 bases to trimming and J lost 3 bases, with 17 bases between them. Germline CDR1 and CDR2: MDHEN and SYDVKM. This CDR3 has 16 amino acids. CDR3 loop: CASSFLPQRADTEAFF. The CDR3 coding sequence is TGTGCCAGCAGTTTTCTCCCACAACGAGCGGACACTGAAGCTTTCTTT.

CDR3 sequence reads: CASSLTPGSYNEQFF. As DNA, the CDR3 is TGTGCCAGCAGCTTAACCCCGGGATCCTACAATGAGCAGTTCTTC. V usage is TRBV7-3 and J usage is TRBJ2-1, with D possibly TRBD2 on 5 matching bases. V was shortened by 0 bases and J by 1 base, with 7 bases between the two germline ends. Germline V gives CDR1 SGHTA, CDR2 FQGTGA. This CDR3 has 15 amino acids.

The V call is TRBV7-9, the J call TRBJ2-5; possible D gene TRBD1, 6 bases. The CDR3 length is 14 residues. The V and J ends lost 5 bases and 7 bases respectively, with 17 bases between them. From germline, CDR1 is SEHNR and CDR2 FQNEAQ (reference sequence). In nucleotides, the CDR3 is TGTGCCAGCAGCCCGCCTGACAGGTTTAGGACCCAGTACTTC. Amino acids: CASSPPDRFRTQYF. The full variable domain, completed using reference TRBV7-9 and TRBJ2-5, is DTGVSQNPRHKITKRGQNVTFRCDPISEHNRLYWYRQTLGQGPEFLTYFQNEAQLEKSRLLSDRFSAERPKGSFSTLEIQRTEQGDSAMYLCASSPPDRFRTQYFGPGTRLLVL.

Only one count was recorded for this clone. The gene calls are TRBV2 and TRBJ2-7, with TRBD1 matching over 11 bases. CDR3 length equals 12 residues. V was clipped by 10 bases and J by 6 bases; unmatched bases: 5. Germline CDR1 is SNHLY and CDR2 is FYNNEI. This CDR3 is CATGQGAGEQYF. The CDR3 DNA is TGTGCCACAGGACAGGGGGCGGGCGAGCAGTACTTC. Full variable domain (remainder filled in from reference TRBV2 and TRBJ2-7): EPEVTQTPSHQVTQMGQEVILRCVPISNHLYFYWYRQILGQKVEFLVSFYNNEISEKSEIFDDQFSVERPDGSNFTLKIRSTKLEDSAMYFCATGQGAGEQYFGPGTRLTVT.

The V call is TRBV7-9, the J call TRBJ1-3, with a possible D match to TRBD1 (6 bases). Germline CDR1 and CDR2: SEHNR and FQNEAQ (reference sequence). Trimming took off 2 bases at V and 0 bases at J, with 11 bases between the two ends. The CDR3 spans 16 residues. CDR3: CASSLITGPSGNTIYF. DNA of the CDR3: TGTGCCAGCAGCTTAATTACAGGGCCCTCTGGAAACACCATATATTTT. Looking up the rest from reference TRBV7-9 and TRBJ1-3 gives the full variable domain: DTGVSQNPRHKITKRGQNVTFRCDPISEHNRLYWYRQTLGQGPEFLTYFQNEAQLEKSRLLSDRFSAERPKGSFSTLEIQRTEQGDSAMYLCASSLITGPSGNTIYFGEGSWLTVV.

The J gene is TRBJ2-7, the V gene TRBV6-2 or TRBV6-3, with 9 positions matching TRBD2. The CDR3 covers 15 residues. V shed 7 bases, J shed 2 bases, and the junction held 9 bases outside the gene matches. The germline gives CDR1 MNHEY, CDR2 SVGEGT. CDR3 in DNA: TGTGCCAGCATCCCCGGCGGGAGGGCAACCTACGAGCAGTACTTC. It translates to CASIPGGRATYEQYF.

This sequence joins TRBV7-2 and TRBJ1-1; no clear D gene. This CDR3 comprises 14 residues. Germline CDR1 SGHTA, CDR2 FQGNSA. Trimming cost V 5 bases and J 1 base, with 11 bases left between them. Written as DNA, the CDR3 is TGTGCCAGCAGCCTTACCGGTGGGAACACTGAAGCTTTCTTT. Its protein is CASSLTGGNTEAFF.